Given below is one T cell receptor (beta chain) in context. Its antigen is currently unknown. This record belongs to a study of T cell responses to AZD1222 COVID-19 vaccine. Looking at the study overall: Doses given second, at about 4 or about 12 weeks, were pooled.

Findings and limits, study-wide: Regions left unmutated in variants are reportedly the target of nearly half of spike-specific TCRs. Baseline seropositivity characterized only a handful of AZD1222 recipients. Among vaccine-associated CD4 TCRs, coverage spanned spike, with dominance at 160-218 and 743-854.

V was clipped by 0 bases and J by 4 bases, with 11 bases between them. This CDR3 region has 16 residues. Germline V lookup: CDR1 SGHNT, CDR2 YYREEE (reference sequence). Sequencing was performed with immunoSEQ multiplex PCR; in TCRdb, only in-frame clones are kept and a portion is missing. Of some 92,000 clones detected, approximately 91% appear once; the ten largest clones hold around 8%. The chain has TRBV5-4 and TRBJ1-6; possible D gene TRBD1, 5 bases. The material was peripheral blood, obtained on day 0 of AZD1222 vaccination. This TCR came from an adult in good health. The CDR3 is CASSLAGDLYNSPLHF. The CDR3, as DNA: TGTGCCAGCAGCTTGGCGGGGGACCTTTATAATTCACCCCTCCACTTT.